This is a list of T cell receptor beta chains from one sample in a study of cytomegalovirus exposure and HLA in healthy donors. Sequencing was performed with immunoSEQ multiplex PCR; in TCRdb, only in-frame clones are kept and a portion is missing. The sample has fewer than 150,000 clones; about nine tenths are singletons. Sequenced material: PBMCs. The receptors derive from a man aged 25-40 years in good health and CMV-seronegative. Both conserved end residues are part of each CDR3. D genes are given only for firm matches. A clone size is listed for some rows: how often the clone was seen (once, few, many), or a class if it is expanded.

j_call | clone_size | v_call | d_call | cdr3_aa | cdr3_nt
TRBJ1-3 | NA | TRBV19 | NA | CASSANLEISGNTIYF | TGTGCCAGTAGTGCGAATCTAGAGATCTCTGGAAACACCATATATTTT
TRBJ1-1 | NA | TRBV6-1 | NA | CASSLMGGDTEAFF | TGTGCCAGCAGCCTGATGGGGGGGGACACTGAAGCTTTCTTT
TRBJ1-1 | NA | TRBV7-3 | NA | CASSQMNTEAFF | TGTGCCAGCAGCCAGATGAACACTGAAGCTTTCTTT
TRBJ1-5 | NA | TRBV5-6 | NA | CASSARLTGNQPQHF | TGTGCCAGCAGCGCGAGGTTAACCGGCAATCAGCCCCAGCATTTT
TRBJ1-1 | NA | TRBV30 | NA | CAWSESGRTEAFF | TGTGCCTGGAGTGAGTCAGGGCGTACTGAAGCTTTCTTT
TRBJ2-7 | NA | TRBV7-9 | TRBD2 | CASSLAGGHYEQYF | TGTGCCAGCAGCTTAGCGGGAGGGCACTACGAGCAGTACTTC
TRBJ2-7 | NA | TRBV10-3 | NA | CAISLRQSSYEQYF | TGTGCCATCAGTCTAAGACAGAGCTCCTACGAGCAGTACTTC
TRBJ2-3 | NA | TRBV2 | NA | CASSSGSSTDTQYF | TGTGCCAGCAGCAGCGGGTCCAGCACAGATACGCAGTATTTT
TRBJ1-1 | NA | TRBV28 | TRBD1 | CASSPLQGEAFF | TGTGCCAGCAGCCCCCTACAGGGGGAAGCTTTCTTT
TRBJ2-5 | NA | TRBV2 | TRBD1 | CASSSRQGRETQYF | TGTGCCAGCAGTTCGCGACAGGGCAGAGAGACCCAGTACTTC
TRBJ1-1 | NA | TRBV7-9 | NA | CASSLLSGSGTEAFF | TGTGCCAGCAGCCTCTTGTCAGGGTCTGGCACTGAAGCTTTCTTT
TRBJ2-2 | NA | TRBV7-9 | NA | CASSLAKQGRGTGELFF | TGTGCCAGCAGCTTAGCCAAACAGGGCAGGGGCACCGGGGAGCTGTTTTTT
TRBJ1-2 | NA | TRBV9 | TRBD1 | CASSVEDRGYGYTF | TGTGCCAGCAGCGTAGAAGACAGGGGATACGGCTACACCTTC
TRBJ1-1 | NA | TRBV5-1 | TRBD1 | CASSPGDRGWARMGEAFF | TGCGCCAGCAGCCCTGGGGACAGGGGGTGGGCGCGGATGGGCGAAGCTTTCTTT
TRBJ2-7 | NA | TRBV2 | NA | CASSPQGSYEQYF | TGTGCCAGCAGTCCCCAGGGATCCTACGAGCAGTACTTC
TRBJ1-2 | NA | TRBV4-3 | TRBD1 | CASSQVDRGQGYTF | TGCGCCAGCAGCCAAGTTGACAGGGGGCAAGGCTACACCTTC
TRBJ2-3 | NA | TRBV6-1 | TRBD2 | CASSDRLGLAGADTQYF | TGTGCCAGCAGTGACCGCCTGGGACTAGCGGGAGCAGATACGCAGTATTTT
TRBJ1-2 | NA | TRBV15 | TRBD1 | CATSSPDRVFSNYGYTF | TGTGCCACCAGCTCGCCAGACAGGGTCTTCTCTAACTATGGCTACACCTTC
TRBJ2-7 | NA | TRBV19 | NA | CASSMTASYEQYF | TGTGCCAGTAGTATGACAGCGAGCTACGAGCAGTACTTC
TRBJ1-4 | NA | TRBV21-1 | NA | CASSKDGDRNEKLFF | TGTGCCAGCAGCAAAGATGGGGACAGAAATGAAAAACTGTTTTTT
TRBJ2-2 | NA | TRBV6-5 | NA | CASSPYTGELFF | TGTGCCAGCAGCCCGTACACCGGGGAGCTGTTTTTT
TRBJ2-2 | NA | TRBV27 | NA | CASSLEGTGELFF | TGTGCCAGCAGTTTGGAGGGGACCGGGGAGCTGTTTTTT
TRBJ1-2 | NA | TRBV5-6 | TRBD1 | CASSLEGQGLGGYTF | TGTGCCAGCAGCTTGGAAGGACAGGGGCTGGGGGGCTACACCTTC
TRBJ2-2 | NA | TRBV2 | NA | CASKLQTPGELFF | TGTGCCAGCAAGCTTCAGACTCCCGGGGAGCTGTTTTTT
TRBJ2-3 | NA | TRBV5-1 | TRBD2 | CASSLGLAGGSTDTQYF | TGCGCCAGCAGCTTGGGACTAGCGGGAGGAAGCACAGATACGCAGTATTTT
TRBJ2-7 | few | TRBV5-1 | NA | CASSLTGTSYEQYF | TGCGCCAGCAGCTTGACAGGTACCTCCTACGAGCAGTACTTC
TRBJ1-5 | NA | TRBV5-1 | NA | CASSLSGGANQPQHF | TGCGCCAGCAGCTTGAGTGGAGGGGCCAATCAGCCCCAGCATTTT
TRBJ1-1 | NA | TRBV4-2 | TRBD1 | CASSRPPGQMNTEAFF | TGTGCCAGCAGCCGTCCTCCGGGACAGATGAACACTGAAGCTTTCTTT